Each of the 3 T cell receptor beta chains below was sequenced from the same sample in a study of CD8 T cells in ankylosing spondylitis. TCRdb redid the calling of the 5' RACE reads with MiXCR, one entry per CDR3 protein. This sample carries fewer than 180,000 distinct CDR3 sequences, under 45% of them seen once, and the ten largest clones take 13% to 15%. Sequences were obtained from synovial fluid, either unsorted or a sorted T cell fraction (not recorded which). The receptor set was obtained from a male donor with ankylosing spondylitis.

This clonotype was seen a handful of times. This chain links TRBV7-9 with TRBJ1-5; D ambiguous. CDR1 and CDR2 from the germline V gene are SEHNR and FQNEAQ (reference sequence). The CDR3 has 16 residues. Trimming took off 1 base at V and 0 bases at J, with 10 bases between the two ends. Written as DNA, the CDR3 is TGTGCCAGCAGCTTAGGTGGTCAGGCTAGCAATCAGCCCCAGCATTTT. Its translation is CASSLGGQASNQPQHF.

The chain has TRBV9 and TRBJ1-2, with 7 bases fitting TRBD1. V dropped 3 bases and J dropped 9; count of bases not matched to a gene: 8. The CDR3 covers 13 residues. Germline-derived CDR1 and CDR2 are SGDLS and YYNGEE. The chain's CDR3 is CASSGRGISRYTF. As DNA, the CDR3 is TGTGCCAGCAGCGGCAGGGGGATATCTCGCTACACCTTC.

The chain combines TRBV18 with TRBJ2-7, with D possibly being TRBD2 (6 bases). V was cut by 6 bases and J by 2 bases, with 17 bases left in between. Germline values: CDR1 KGHSH, CDR2 LQKENI. This CDR3 has 15 residues. The CDR3 DNA is TGTGCCAGCTCCCACGGGGTAGCGGCGACCTACGAGCAGTACTTC. This codes for CASSHGVAATYEQYF. Full variable domain (missing parts from reference TRBV18 and TRBJ2-7): NAGVMQNPRHLVRRRGQEARLRCSPMKGHSHVYWYRQLPEEGLKFMVYLQKENIIDESGMPKERFSAEFPKEGPSILRIQQVVRGDSAAYFCASSHGVAATYEQYFGPGTRLTVT.